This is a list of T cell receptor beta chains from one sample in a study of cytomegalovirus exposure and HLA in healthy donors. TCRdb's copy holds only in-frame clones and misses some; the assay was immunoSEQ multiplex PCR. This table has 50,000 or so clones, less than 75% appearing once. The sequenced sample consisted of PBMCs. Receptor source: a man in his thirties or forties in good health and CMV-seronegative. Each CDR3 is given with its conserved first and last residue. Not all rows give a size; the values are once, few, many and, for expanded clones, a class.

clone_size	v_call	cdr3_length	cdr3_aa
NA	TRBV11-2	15	CASSLVIREDYEQYF
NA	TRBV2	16	CASSLGLAGGENEQYF
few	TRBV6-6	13	CASSYIMNTEAFF
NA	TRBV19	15	CASNRRGPSNQPQHF
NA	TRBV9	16	CASSVGAGQGQETQYF
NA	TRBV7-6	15	CASSPEQGAGYGYTF
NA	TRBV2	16	CASSHPRATLNEKLFF
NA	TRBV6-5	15	CASRLQGPSVDTQYF
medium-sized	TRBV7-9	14	CASSHSGPQLGYTF
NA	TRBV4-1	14	CASSQVLGGAEAFF
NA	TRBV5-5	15	CASSLSGLIVNEQFF
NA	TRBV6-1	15	CASRGGGSSYNEQFF
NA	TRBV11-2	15	CASSSSGRTYNEQFF
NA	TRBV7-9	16	CASSTGGGQANTEAFF
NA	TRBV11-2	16	CASSLVPRRDGYEQYF
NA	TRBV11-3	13	CASSRTGGYEQYF
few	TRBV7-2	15	CASSLRGILAGELFF
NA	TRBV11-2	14	CASSTWTSGYEQYF
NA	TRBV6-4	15	CASSLLAGDVDTQYF
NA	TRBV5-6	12	CASSRGSETQYF
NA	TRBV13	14	CASSLRISYNEQFF
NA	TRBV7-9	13	CASSLAGVGEQYF
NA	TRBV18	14	CASSPPSSGNIQYF
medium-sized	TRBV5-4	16	CASSLESSGSPHEQYF
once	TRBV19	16	CASSAGTGARNTEAFF
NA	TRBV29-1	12	CSVFEMNTEAFF
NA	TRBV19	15	CASSKTTDRVETQYF
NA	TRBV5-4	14	CASSLAGGPVEQYF
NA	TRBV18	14	CASSPPAGVTEAFF
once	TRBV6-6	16	CASSYESTGLRNEQYF
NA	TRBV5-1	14	CASSLWGQGVEQYF
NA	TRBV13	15	CASSFLAGGHNEQFF
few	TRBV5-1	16	CASSLGSGGDGNTIYF
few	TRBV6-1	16	CASSGDTWGMNTEAFF
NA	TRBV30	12	CAWSNSGNTIYF
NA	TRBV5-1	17	CASSSTTGAGGLNEQFF
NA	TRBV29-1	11	CSVKDSYEQYF
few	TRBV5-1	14	CASSLGYGTDTQYF
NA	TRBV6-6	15	CASSYGSGQNQPQHF
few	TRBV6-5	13	CASRPGLNPEQFF
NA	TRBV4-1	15	CASSHLDRGLNEAFF
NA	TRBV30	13	CAWLGSYNSPLHF
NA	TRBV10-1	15	CASSESGSGFYEQYF
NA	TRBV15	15	CATSEIKLTGYGYTF
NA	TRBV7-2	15	CASSLGAGVYNEQFF
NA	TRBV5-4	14	CASSGGQGSNEQYF